Given below is one TCR beta chain in context. Its antigen is not identified. This sample is drawn from a study of cytomegalovirus exposure and HLA in healthy donors. The donors were members of the validation cohort, which comprised 90 to 150 subjects and was separate from the first cohort of roughly 700 subjects. TCRdb's copy holds only in-frame clones and misses some; the assay was immunoSEQ multiplex PCR. The sample comprises about 150,000 clones, around 83% of which are singletons, and about 2.2% rests with the top ten. Germline V CDR1 and CDR2: SGHVS, FNYEAQ. The CDR3 spans 16 residues. The V end lost 2 bases, the J end lost 1 base, and 11 bases lay between the germline ends. Findings of the study overall: Published work reported that the classifier diagnosed cytomegalovirus status with high specificity and sensitivity. There were some public TCRs occurring in many donors, but most TCR sequences were rare.

The clonotype originates from a human donor in good health. This chain links TRBV7-6 with TRBJ2-2; no clear D. Sequenced: PBMCs. This CDR3 is CASSLREEVNTGELFF. The DNA for the CDR3 is TGTGCCAGCAGCTTAAGAGAGGAAGTGAACACCGGGGAGCTGTTTTTT.